These 11 T cell receptor beta chains were all obtained from the same sample, sequenced in a study of OX40 agonist ivuxolimab in advanced cancers. Using immunoSEQ multiplex PCR, the repertoire was profiled, and TCRdb retains in-frame clones only, with some absent. The data show some 70,000 clones, approximately 87% seen once. The sequencing used CD4+ or CD8+ T cells sorted from blood, collected in a trial of the OX40 agonist ivuxolimab. All receptors derive from an adult with an advanced solid tumor such as melanoma, head and neck, liver or kidney cancer.

The chain is built from TRBV5-1 and TRBJ2-5; TRBD2 matches 10 bases. Losses at the gene ends were 2 bases for V and 6 bases for J; bases not matched to a gene: 4. From germline, CDR1 is SGHRS and CDR2 YFSETQ. CDR3 length equals 14 residues. The CDR3 bases are TGCGCCAGCAGCTTTACTAGCGGGAAACAGACCCAGTACTTC. Translated: CASSFTSGKQTQYF.

The chain uses TRBV7-2 and TRBJ2-1; D ambiguous. Germline CDR1 and CDR2: SGHTA and FQGNSA. V was cut by 5 bases and J by 4 bases, with 12 bases left in between. The CDR3 length is 14 residues. The CDR3, as DNA: TGTGCCAGCAGCCTAGAGCGTTTATACAATGAGCAGTTCTTC. Translation gives CASSLERLYNEQFF.

CDR3 DNA: TGTGCCAGTAGTATAGGGGACGGTCGTAACTATGGCTACACCTTC. Translated, it gives CASSIGDGRNYGYTF. This chain links TRBV19 with TRBJ1-2; D might be TRBD1 (5 bases). Per the germline V gene, CDR1 is LNHDA and CDR2 is SQIVND (reference sequence). Trimming left V 1 base short and J 1 base short, with 10 bases between. CDR3 length equals 15 residues.

The chain uses TRBV4-2 and TRBJ2-1; possible D gene TRBD2, 6 bases. The germline V and J ends were trimmed by 3 bases and 3 bases, with 15 bases remaining between them. CDR3 length equals 16 residues. The germline gives CDR1 LGHNA, CDR2 YNFKEQ. DNA of the CDR3: TGTGCCAGCAGCCAGCGGAGGGACTTTAGCTACAATGAGCAGTTCTTC. This gives the protein CASSQRRDFSYNEQFF.

The chain recombines TRBV4-2 with TRBJ2-1, with a tentative D call TRBD2 (6 bases). The CDR3 is 16 residues long. Looked up from germline, CDR1 is LGHNA and CDR2 is YNFKEQ. The V end was cut by 1 base, the J end by 6 bases, with 16 bases between. CDR3 protein: CASSQVPGVMLNEQFF. Written as DNA, the CDR3 is TGTGCCAGCAGCCAAGTTCCGGGAGTAATGCTCAATGAGCAGTTCTTC.

The chain has TRBV7-2 and TRBJ2-7; 13 positions match TRBD2. V was pared by 4 bases and J by 3 bases, with 6 bases of the junction left unmatched. This CDR3 contains 16 residues. Germline assignment: CDR1 SGHTA and CDR2 FQGNSA. The CDR3 sequence is CASSSATSGRVYEQYF. CDR3 nucleotide sequence: TGTGCCAGCAGCTCAGCTACTAGCGGGAGGGTCTACGAGCAGTACTTC.

The chain combines TRBV19 with TRBJ2-1; 12 positions agree with TRBD1. Germline values: CDR1 LNHDA, CDR2 SQIVND (reference sequence). With V trimmed by 9 bases and J by 2 bases, 5 bases remained unmatched. The CDR3 covers 15 residues. CDR3 sequence reads: CASRGQGATYNEQFF. CDR3 bases: TGTGCCAGCCGGGGACAGGGGGCCACCTACAATGAGCAGTTCTTC. Variable domain in full (rest from reference TRBV19 and TRBJ2-1): DGGITQSPKYLFRKEGQNVTLSCEQNLNHDAMYWYRQDPGQGLRLIYYSQIVNDFQKGDIAEGYSVSREKKESFPLTVTSAQKNPTAFYLCASRGQGATYNEQFFGPGTRLTVL.

The genes are TRBV2 and TRBJ2-5; TRBD2 is a possible D gene (6 bases). The CDR3 has 13 amino acids. Trimming pared 4 bases from V and 2 bases from J, leaving 8 bases between. Germline lookup yields CDR1 SNHLY and CDR2 FYNNEI. In DNA, the CDR3 is TGTGCCAGCAGTGCCGGGAGACAAGAGACCCAGTACTTC. This translates into CASSAGRQETQYF.

The chain carries TRBV5-6 and TRBJ2-7; perhaps TRBD2 as D (6 bases). The CDR3 length is 13 residues. V was trimmed by 4 bases and J by 9 bases, leaving 17 bases between them. Germline V CDR1 and CDR2: SGHDT, YYEEEE. The CDR3: CASSLNQGGGQYF. CDR3 DNA sequence: TGTGCCAGCAGCCTAAACCAGGGAGGAGGGCAGTACTTC.

The chain has TRBV11-2 and TRBJ2-7; D unclear. CDR1 and CDR2 (germline): SGHAT, FQNNGV. V gave up 5 bases and J gave up 5 bases, with 13 bases separating them. This CDR3 has 13 residues. CDR3 residues: CASSKPPLDEQYF. DNA for the CDR3: TGTGCCAGCAGCAAACCCCCCTTGGACGAGCAGTACTTC.

The chain employs TRBV28 and TRBJ1-4; D is undetermined. This CDR3 comprises 11 residues. V lost 2 bases, J lost 5 bases, and 0 bases lay in between. Germline CDR1 MDHEN, CDR2 SYDVKM. In DNA, the CDR3 is TGTGCCAGCAGTTTAAATGAAAAACTGTTTTTT. It is translated as CASSLNEKLFF.